This is a list of T cell receptor beta chains from one sample in a study of blood T cells in healthy people across ages. One entry per CDR3 protein results from TCRdb running MiXCR on the 5' RACE reads. The table shows around 1.1 million distinct CDR3 sequences, with 35% to 45% occurring only once. Sequenced input: blood. The receptor set was obtained from a man between 18 and 35 years old in good health. Both conserved end residues are part of each CDR3. The D gene is left open where the match is weak. The size entry is marked missing in some rows and otherwise reads once, few, many or a size class.

j_call,clone_size,v_call,d_call,cdr3_aa,cdr3_nt
TRBJ2-1,few,TRBV3-1,TRBD2,CASSQGGLAGWDEQFF,TGTGCCAGCAGCCAAGGAGGACTAGCGGGGTGGGATGAGCAGTTCTTC
TRBJ1-1,.,TRBV28,.,CASSYDQTRNTEAFF,TGTGCCAGCAGCTACGACCAAACAAGGAACACTGAAGCTTTCTTT
TRBJ1-1,few,TRBV5-6,.,CASTPVGDTEAFF,TGTGCCAGCACCCCCGTCGGGGACACTGAAGCTTTCTTT
TRBJ2-1,.,TRBV20-1,.,CSATGTNEQFF,TGCAGTGCTACAGGGACTAATGAGCAGTTCTTC
TRBJ1-6,few,TRBV20-1,.,CSASGQGSSPLHF,TGCAGTGCTAGTGGCCAGGGAAGTTCACCCCTCCACTTT
TRBJ1-6,.,TRBV7-2,.,CASRGADNSPLHF,TGTGCCAGCAGGGGGGCGGATAATTCACCCCTCCACTTT
TRBJ1-5,.,TRBV4-2,.,CASSQGPAGGNSNQPQHF,TGTGCCAGCAGCCAAGGTCCTGCGGGGGGTAATAGCAATCAGCCCCAGCATTTT
TRBJ1-5,.,TRBV6-2/TRBV6-3,TRBD1,CASSKTSGTDNQPQHF,TGTGCCAGCAGCAAGACCTCCGGGACAGATAATCAGCCCCAGCATTTT
TRBJ1-2,few,TRBV4-3,TRBD1,CASSQDGQDRAHGYTF,TGCGCCAGCAGCCAAGATGGACAGGACAGGGCACATGGCTACACCTTC
TRBJ2-1,.,TRBV7-2,.,CASSRQTGQSNEQFF,TGTGCCAGCAGCCGTCAGACAGGACAATCCAATGAGCAGTTCTTC
TRBJ2-2,.,TRBV19,.,CASSPQTSTGELFF,TGTGCCAGTAGTCCCCAGACCAGTACCGGGGAGCTGTTTTTT
TRBJ2-3,.,TRBV20-1,TRBD2,CSARPAGGRGDTQYF,TGCAGTGCTAGACCAGCGGGGGGACGGGGAGATACGCAGTATTTT
TRBJ2-7,.,TRBV18,.,CASSPPTGAMYEQYF,TGTGCCAGCTCACCACCGACGGGCGCTATGTACGAGCAGTACTTC
TRBJ1-6,.,TRBV20-1,TRBD1,CSARAGTENSPLHF,TGCAGTGCTAGGGCCGGGACAGAGAATTCACCCCTCCACTTT
TRBJ1-3,.,TRBV12-3/TRBV12-4,.,CASRLGAIAGNTIYF,TGTGCCAGCAGATTAGGGGCCATTGCGGGAAACACCATATATTTT
TRBJ1-4,.,TRBV6-6,.,CASSYSAVNEKLFF,TGTGCCAGCAGTTACTCAGCTGTGAATGAAAAACTGTTTTTT
TRBJ2-2,.,TRBV11-2,.,CASSLFRSFFLGANTGELFF,TGTGCCAGCAGCTTATTCCGATCCTTTTTTCTCGGGGCGAACACCGGGGAGCTGTTTTTT
TRBJ2-2,.,TRBV9,.,CASSPNGGPNTGELFF,TGTGCCAGCAGCCCCAACGGGGGGCCGAACACCGGGGAGCTGTTTTTT